A selection of T cell receptor beta chains follows, all from one sample in a study of blood T cell repertoires in COVID-19. Sequencing used immunoSEQ multiplex PCR; TCRdb keeps in-frame clones, though not all of them. The profile shows around 500,000 clones, roughly 88% of them singletons. Sequenced input: peripheral blood. The receptors shown here come from a human donor in a cohort sampled during active COVID-19. Both conserved end residues are part of each CDR3. Fields, in order: D gene, J gene, clone size, CDR3 length, V gene, CDR3 protein. A D gene is named only where the DNA matches it firmly. Only some rows state a clone size, as once, few, many or a class for expanded clones.

D: TRBD1; J: TRBJ2-7; size: NA; length: 15; V: TRBV19; CDR3: CASSISTGGSYEQYF
D: NA; J: TRBJ1-1; size: once; length: 11; V: TRBV6-5; CDR3: CASSSPLEAFF
D: NA; J: TRBJ2-7; size: NA; length: 13; V: TRBV12-3/TRBV12-4; CDR3: CASSQHSSYEQYF
D: NA; J: TRBJ2-6; size: NA; length: 14; V: TRBV5-1; CDR3: CASTRDSGANVLTF
D: NA; J: TRBJ2-7; size: NA; length: 13; V: TRBV28; CDR3: CASSRQAPYEQYF
D: TRBD1; J: TRBJ1-6; size: once; length: 17; V: TRBV28; CDR3: CASSGPPGGHYNSPLHF
D: NA; J: TRBJ1-5; size: NA; length: 13; V: TRBV6-5; CDR3: CASSTRGNQPQHF
D: NA; J: TRBJ2-5; size: NA; length: 15; V: TRBV14; CDR3: CASSQDMRIQETQYF
D: TRBD2; J: TRBJ2-7; size: NA; length: 15; V: TRBV4-3; CDR3: CASSQVAGEDYEQYF
D: NA; J: TRBJ2-7; size: NA; length: 13; V: TRBV7-3; CDR3: CASSLMAAHEQYF
D: TRBD1; J: TRBJ1-4; size: NA; length: 13; V: TRBV5-4; CDR3: CASSFDRGEKLFF
D: TRBD2; J: TRBJ2-7; size: NA; length: 15; V: TRBV9; CDR3: CASSVVDGRGVEQYF
D: NA; J: TRBJ2-2; size: NA; length: 15; V: TRBV19; CDR3: CASSMVGGGTGELFF
D: NA; J: TRBJ1-6; size: once; length: 13; V: TRBV4-3; CDR3: CASSQDVESPLHF
D: TRBD2; J: TRBJ2-7; size: many; length: 11; V: TRBV11-2; CDR3: CASSATGRPDF
D: TRBD1; J: TRBJ1-5; size: NA; length: 16; V: TRBV2; CDR3: CASSDLTGGNHQPQHF
D: NA; J: TRBJ2-1; size: NA; length: 16; V: TRBV7-6; CDR3: CASSSLSGTPGGEQFF
D: NA; J: TRBJ1-1; size: NA; length: 14; V: TRBV5-1; CDR3: CASRDPRFVTEAFF
D: NA; J: TRBJ2-1; size: NA; length: 16; V: TRBV7-8; CDR3: CASSLARQDPRNEQFF
D: NA; J: TRBJ1-1; size: NA; length: 14; V: TRBV18; CDR3: CASSPLPSDTEAFF
D: NA; J: TRBJ1-2; size: NA; length: 13; V: TRBV5-5; CDR3: CASSFGGDYGYTF
D: NA; J: TRBJ1-3; size: NA; length: 11; V: TRBV6-1; CDR3: CASSEGHTIYF
D: TRBD2; J: TRBJ2-1; size: few; length: 15; V: TRBV28; CDR3: CASRESSGKLNEQFF
D: TRBD1; J: TRBJ1-4; size: NA; length: 15; V: TRBV6-5; CDR3: CASTRGTVTNEKLFF
D: TRBD1; J: TRBJ2-5; size: NA; length: 16; V: TRBV9; CDR3: CASSVSGTGGGETQYF
D: NA; J: TRBJ2-5; size: NA; length: 16; V: TRBV15; CDR3: CATSRHPGHQEETQYF
D: TRBD1; J: TRBJ1-1; size: few; length: 15; V: TRBV5-1; CDR3: CASSLTGAWDTEAFF
D: TRBD2; J: TRBJ2-2; size: NA; length: 18; V: TRBV3-1/TRBV3-2; CDR3: CASSSSSLAGVTAGELFF
D: TRBD1; J: TRBJ1-1; size: NA; length: 13; V: TRBV30; CDR3: CAWTDRGSTEAFF
D: NA; J: TRBJ1-2; size: once; length: 14; V: TRBV13; CDR3: CASSLEGLRYGYTF
D: NA; J: TRBJ1-1; size: NA; length: 11; V: TRBV14; CDR3: CASSQGSKAFF
D: NA; J: TRBJ2-5; size: NA; length: 15; V: TRBV4-2; CDR3: CASSPNGTPEETQYF
D: TRBD1; J: TRBJ1-3; size: NA; length: 16; V: TRBV28; CDR3: CASVRGQVIRGDTIYF
D: NA; J: TRBJ1-1; size: NA; length: 13; V: TRBV30; CDR3: CAWAPTKNTEAFF
D: NA; J: TRBJ1-1; size: NA; length: 15; V: TRBV19; CDR3: CASSNQHSPNTEAFF
D: NA; J: TRBJ1-1; size: NA; length: 16; V: TRBV21-1; CDR3: CASSRPGQGENTEAFF
D: TRBD2; J: TRBJ2-3; size: NA; length: 17; V: TRBV15; CDR3: CATSRDNGAGGRDTQYF
D: NA; J: TRBJ2-7; size: many; length: 15; V: TRBV14; CDR3: CASSQGNGKKREQYF
D: NA; J: TRBJ2-5; size: NA; length: 15; V: TRBV5-8; CDR3: CASSFGKASQETQYF
D: TRBD1; J: TRBJ1-2; size: NA; length: 15; V: TRBV9; CDR3: CASSPRTGGSYGYTF
D: TRBD1; J: TRBJ1-6; size: NA; length: 15; V: TRBV11-2; CDR3: CASSLAGTADSPLHF
D: NA; J: TRBJ1-4; size: NA; length: 15; V: TRBV6-1; CDR3: CASTEASTTNEKLFF
D: TRBD2; J: TRBJ2-2; size: once; length: 13; V: TRBV30; CDR3: CAWSGLAEGELFF
D: TRBD1; J: TRBJ1-1; size: NA; length: 15; V: TRBV2; CDR3: CASSEVGQLNTEAFF
D: TRBD2; J: TRBJ2-1; size: NA; length: 14; V: TRBV10-3; CDR3: CAITERERYNEQFF
D: NA; J: TRBJ2-2; size: NA; length: 15; V: TRBV5-1; CDR3: CASSLALAIRGELFF
D: TRBD2; J: TRBJ2-7; size: many; length: 16; V: TRBV5-1; CDR3: CASSLGLAGGVNEQYF
D: TRBD1; J: TRBJ1-1; size: NA; length: 15; V: TRBV6-5; CDR3: CASSYSGTGRTEAFF
D: TRBD1; J: TRBJ2-7; size: NA; length: 15; V: TRBV5-1; CDR3: CASSNGQGGTYEQYF
D: TRBD1; J: TRBJ1-5; size: NA; length: 17; V: TRBV4-2; CDR3: CASSQAPGGTMVQPQHF
D: TRBD1; J: TRBJ2-5; size: NA; length: 16; V: TRBV19; CDR3: CASSSPGQGAGETQYF
D: NA; J: TRBJ1-4; size: NA; length: 13; V: TRBV28; CDR3: CASSPPRGEKLFF
D: NA; J: TRBJ2-1; size: NA; length: 14; V: TRBV7-3; CDR3: CASSLIGRANEQFF
D: NA; J: TRBJ1-5; size: NA; length: 14; V: TRBV6-1; CDR3: CASSEGQYNQPQHF
D: TRBD1; J: TRBJ2-4; size: once; length: 16; V: TRBV2; CDR3: CASSYQGQELKNIQYF